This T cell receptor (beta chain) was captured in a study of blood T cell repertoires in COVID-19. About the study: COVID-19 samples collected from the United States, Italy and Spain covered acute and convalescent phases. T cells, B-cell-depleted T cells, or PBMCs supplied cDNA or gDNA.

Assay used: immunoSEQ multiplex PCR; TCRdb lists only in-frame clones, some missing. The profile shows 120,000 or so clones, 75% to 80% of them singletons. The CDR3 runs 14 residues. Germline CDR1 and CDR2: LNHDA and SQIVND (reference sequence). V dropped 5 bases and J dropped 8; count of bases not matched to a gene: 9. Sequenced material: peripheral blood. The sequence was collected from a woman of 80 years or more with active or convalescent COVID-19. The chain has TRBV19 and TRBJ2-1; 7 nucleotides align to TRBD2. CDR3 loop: CASSPKGREDEQFF. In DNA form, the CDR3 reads TGTGCCAGTAGTCCGAAAGGGAGGGAAGATGAGCAGTTCTTC.